This TCR beta chain was recorded in a study of T cells in Graves' hyperthyroidism and ophthalmopathy. The CDR3 loop spans 18 amino acids. From germline, CDR1 is KGHSH and CDR2 LQKENI. Trimming took 2 bases from V and 4 from J; bases not matched to a gene: 15. For this clonotype: Its antigen is unknown.

Researchers took RNA transcripts and amplified the TCR beta CDR3 regions from them. TCR CDR3 regions were first amplified by RT-PCR with HTBI primers. TCRdb itself ran the multiplex PCR reads through MiXCR, one entry per CDR3 protein. This sample yields about 560,000 distinct CDR3 sequences, of which 16% are seen a single time; approximately 18% belongs to the top ten. With a duration under 2 months, the hyperthyroidism was newly diagnosed in patients aged 18 to 65. Clinical symptoms, serum thyroxine and TRAb, thyroid ultrasound and orbital computed tomography together formed the diagnostic basis. From around 11 ml of fresh peripheral blood, PBMCs were isolated. Study-wide points: The model made its ophthalmopathy prediction, and onset followed a median approximately 6.5 months later.

This TCR derives from a woman aged 18-29 years with Graves' hyperthyroidism. Source material: blood. The V call is TRBV18, the J call TRBJ2-3; TRBD2 matches at 7 bases. Here the CDR3 reads CASSPTVGRDYNPDTQYF. CDR3 bases: TGTGCCAGCTCACCAACCGTTGGCCGGGACTACAATCCAGATACGCAGTATTTT.